The T cell receptor (beta chain) described here comes from a study of blood T cell repertoires in COVID-19. At the level of the study: Samples taken during acute and convalescent COVID-19 were collected in the United States, Italy and Spain.

Authors' methods: Reference gene primer amplification gave estimated nucleated cell counts. Sequenced by immunoSEQ multiplex PCR; TCRdb stores in-frame clones only, minus some. V, J and clone size are taken as reported in that table, and D and trimming were inferred from the DNA itself. This sample has under 450,000 clones; 70% to 85% occur once, and the top ten carry over 0.95%. The germline CDR1 and CDR2 sequences are SGHTA and FQGNSA. V lost 1 base, J lost 5 bases, and 8 bases lay in between. The CDR3 is 13 residues long. The receptor was derived from a human donor with acute or convalescent COVID-19. The donor label of this sample is uncertain. The chain has TRBV7-2 and TRBJ1-2, with no clear D. Sequences were obtained from peripheral blood. The CDR3 region has the DNA TGTGCCAGCAGCTTAGACGGTGTGTATGGCTACACCTTC. Protein product: CASSLDGVYGYTF.